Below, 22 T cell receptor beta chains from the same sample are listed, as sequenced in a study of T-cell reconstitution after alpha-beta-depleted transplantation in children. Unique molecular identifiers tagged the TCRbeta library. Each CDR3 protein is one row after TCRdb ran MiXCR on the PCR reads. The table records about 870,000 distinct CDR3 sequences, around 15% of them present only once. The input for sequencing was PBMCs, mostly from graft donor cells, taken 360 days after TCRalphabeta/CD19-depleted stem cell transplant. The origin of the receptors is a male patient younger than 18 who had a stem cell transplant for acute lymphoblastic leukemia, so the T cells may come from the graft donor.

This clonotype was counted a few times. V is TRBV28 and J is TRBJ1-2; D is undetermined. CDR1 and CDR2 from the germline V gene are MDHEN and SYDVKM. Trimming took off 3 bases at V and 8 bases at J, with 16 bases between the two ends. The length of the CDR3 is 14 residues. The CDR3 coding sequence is TGTGCCAGCAGTTTTCCAATTACAGCCACGGGCTACACCTTC. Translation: CASSFPITATGYTF.

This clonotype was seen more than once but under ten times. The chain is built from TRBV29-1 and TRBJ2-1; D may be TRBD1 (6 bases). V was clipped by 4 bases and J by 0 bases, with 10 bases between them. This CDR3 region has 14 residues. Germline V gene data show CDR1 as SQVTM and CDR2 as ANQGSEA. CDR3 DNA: TGCAGCGTTGGGGGGCGCCGCTCCTACAATGAGCAGTTCTTC. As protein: CSVGGRRSYNEQFF.

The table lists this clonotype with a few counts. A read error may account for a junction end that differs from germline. The CDR3 bases are TGTGCCAGCAGTTTAGCGCTCCGGGAGCCGTTCTTC. Translating it yields CASSLALREPFF. The rearrangement joins TRBV12-3 or TRBV12-4 to TRBJ2-1; perhaps TRBD2 as D (6 bases). The CDR3 sequence is 12 residues long.

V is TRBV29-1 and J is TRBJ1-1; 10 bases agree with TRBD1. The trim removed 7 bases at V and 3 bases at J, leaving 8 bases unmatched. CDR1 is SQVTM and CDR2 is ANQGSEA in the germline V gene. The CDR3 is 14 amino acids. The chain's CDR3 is CSADRGLKDTEAFF. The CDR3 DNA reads TGCAGCGCAGACAGGGGGCTGAAGGACACTGAAGCTTTCTTT.

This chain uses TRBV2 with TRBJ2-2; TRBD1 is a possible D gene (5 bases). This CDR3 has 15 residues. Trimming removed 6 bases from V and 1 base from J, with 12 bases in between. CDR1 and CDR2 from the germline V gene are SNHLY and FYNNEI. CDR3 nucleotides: TGTGCCAGCAGAAGACAGATAGGGAACACCGGGGAGCTGTTTTTT. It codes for CASRRQIGNTGELFF.

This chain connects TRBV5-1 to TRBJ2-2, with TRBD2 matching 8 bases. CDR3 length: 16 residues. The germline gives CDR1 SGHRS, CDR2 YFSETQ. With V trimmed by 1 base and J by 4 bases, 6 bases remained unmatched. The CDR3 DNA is TGCGCCAGCAGCTTGAATTTAGCGGGATCCACCGGGGAGCTGTTTTTT. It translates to CASSLNLAGSTGELFF. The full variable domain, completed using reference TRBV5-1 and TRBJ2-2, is KAGVTQTPRYLIKTRGQQVTLSCSPISGHRSVSWYQQTPGQGLQFLFEYFSETQRNKGNFPGRFSGRQFSNSRSEMNVSTLELGDSALYLCASSLNLAGSTGELFFGEGSRLTVL.

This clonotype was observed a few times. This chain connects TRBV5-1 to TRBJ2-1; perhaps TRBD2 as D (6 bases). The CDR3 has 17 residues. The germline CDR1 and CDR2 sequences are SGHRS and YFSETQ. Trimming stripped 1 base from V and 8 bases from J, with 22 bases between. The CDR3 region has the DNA TGCGCCAGCAGCTTGAGAGTTTGGGAGGTCGGAAACGATGAGCAGTTCTTC. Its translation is CASSLRVWEVGNDEQFF.

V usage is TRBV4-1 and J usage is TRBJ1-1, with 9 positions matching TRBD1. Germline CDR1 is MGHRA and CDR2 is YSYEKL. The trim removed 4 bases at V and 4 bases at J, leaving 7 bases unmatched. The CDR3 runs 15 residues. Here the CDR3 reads CASSRKGQGRTEAFF. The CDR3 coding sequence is TGCGCCAGCAGCCGAAAGGGACAGGGTCGCACTGAAGCTTTCTTT.

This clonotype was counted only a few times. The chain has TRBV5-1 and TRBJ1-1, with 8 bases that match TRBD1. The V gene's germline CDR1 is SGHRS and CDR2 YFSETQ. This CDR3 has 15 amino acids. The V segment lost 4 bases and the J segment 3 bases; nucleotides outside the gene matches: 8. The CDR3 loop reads CASSQLTGGDTEAFF. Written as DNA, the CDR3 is TGCGCCAGCAGCCAACTAACAGGGGGTGACACTGAAGCTTTCTTT. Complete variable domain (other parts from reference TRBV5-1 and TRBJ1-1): KAGVTQTPRYLIKTRGQQVTLSCSPISGHRSVSWYQQTPGQGLQFLFEYFSETQRNKGNFPGRFSGRQFSNSRSEMNVSTLELGDSALYLCASSQLTGGDTEAFFGQGTRLTVV.

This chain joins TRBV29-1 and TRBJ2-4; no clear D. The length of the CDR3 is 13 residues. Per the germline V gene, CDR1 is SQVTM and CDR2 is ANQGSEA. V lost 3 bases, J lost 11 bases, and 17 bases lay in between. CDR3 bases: TGCAGCGTTGAGCTTTACGACATTAACGTTCAGTACTTC. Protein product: CSVELYDINVQYF.

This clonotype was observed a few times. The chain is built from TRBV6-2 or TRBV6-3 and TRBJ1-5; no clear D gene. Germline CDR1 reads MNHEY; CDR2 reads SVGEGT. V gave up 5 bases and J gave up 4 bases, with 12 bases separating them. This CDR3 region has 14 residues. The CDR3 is CASSINLLNQPQHF. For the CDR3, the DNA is TGTGCCAGCAGTATTAATCTCCTTAATCAGCCCCAGCATTTT.

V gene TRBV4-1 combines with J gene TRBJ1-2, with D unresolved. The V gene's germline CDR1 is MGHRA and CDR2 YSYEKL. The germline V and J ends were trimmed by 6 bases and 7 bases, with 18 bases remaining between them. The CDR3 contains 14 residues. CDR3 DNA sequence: TGCGCCAGCAGGTTCAGTTATAACTATGGTGGCTACACCTTC. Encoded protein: CASRFSYNYGGYTF.

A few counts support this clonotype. The CDR3 DNA follows: TGTGCCAGCAGTAGAAGCGAAGGCATTCAGTACTTC. Its translation: CASSRSEGIQYF. The gene calls are TRBV11-2 and TRBJ2-4; D unclear. The CDR3 runs 12 residues. Germline V gives CDR1 SGHAT, CDR2 FQNNGV. V gave up 6 bases and J gave up 9 bases, with 12 bases separating them.

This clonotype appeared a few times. CDR3 loop: CASSSRLAGVGGEQFF. In DNA form, the CDR3 reads TGTGCCAGCAGCTCCCGACTAGCGGGAGTCGGGGGTGAGCAGTTCTTC. J is TRBJ2-1 and V is TRBV7-8; 12 bases are a match to TRBD2. Trimming cost V 4 bases and J 9 bases; bases outside gene matches: 10. CDR1 SGHVS and CDR2 FQNEAQ come from the germline V gene. The CDR3 covers 16 residues. Full variable domain (rest looked up from reference TRBV7-8 and TRBJ2-1): GAGVSQSPRYKVAKRGQDVALRCDPISGHVSLFWYQQALGQGPEFLTYFQNEAQLDKSGLPSDRFFAERPEGSVSTLKIQRTQQEDSAVYLCASSSRLAGVGGEQFFGPGTRLTVL.

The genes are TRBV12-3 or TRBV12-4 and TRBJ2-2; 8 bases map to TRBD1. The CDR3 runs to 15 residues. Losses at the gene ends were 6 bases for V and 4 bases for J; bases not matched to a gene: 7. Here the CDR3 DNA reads TGTGCCAGCAGACCGGACAGGGTCCCCACCGGGGAGCTGTTTTTT. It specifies CASRPDRVPTGELFF.

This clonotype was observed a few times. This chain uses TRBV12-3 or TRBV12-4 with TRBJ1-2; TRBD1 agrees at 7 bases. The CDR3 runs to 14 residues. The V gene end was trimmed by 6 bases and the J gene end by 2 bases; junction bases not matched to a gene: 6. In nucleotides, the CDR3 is TGTGCCAGCAGGTTGGGACAGCAAAACTATGGCTACACCTTC. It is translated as CASRLGQQNYGYTF.

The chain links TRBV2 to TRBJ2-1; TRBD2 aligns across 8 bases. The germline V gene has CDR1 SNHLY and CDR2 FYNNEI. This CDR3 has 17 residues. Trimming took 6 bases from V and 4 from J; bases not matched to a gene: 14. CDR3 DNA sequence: TGTGCCAGCAGGGACGACTTGAAAGCGGGAGATTACAATGAGCAGTTCTTC. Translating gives CASRDDLKAGDYNEQFF.

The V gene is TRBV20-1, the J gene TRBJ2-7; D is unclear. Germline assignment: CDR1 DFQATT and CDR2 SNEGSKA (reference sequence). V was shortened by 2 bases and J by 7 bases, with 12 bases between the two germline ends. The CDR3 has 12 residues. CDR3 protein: CSARSAPGEQYF. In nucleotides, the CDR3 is TGCAGTGCTAGATCGGCCCCCGGGGAGCAGTACTTC.

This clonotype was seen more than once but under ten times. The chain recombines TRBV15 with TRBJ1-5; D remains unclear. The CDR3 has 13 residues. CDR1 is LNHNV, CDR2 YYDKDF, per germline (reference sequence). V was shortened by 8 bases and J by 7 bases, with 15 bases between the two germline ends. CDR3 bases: TGTGCCACCGCGGCAGGTTTTGGCCAGCCCCAGCATTTT. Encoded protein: CATAAGFGQPQHF.

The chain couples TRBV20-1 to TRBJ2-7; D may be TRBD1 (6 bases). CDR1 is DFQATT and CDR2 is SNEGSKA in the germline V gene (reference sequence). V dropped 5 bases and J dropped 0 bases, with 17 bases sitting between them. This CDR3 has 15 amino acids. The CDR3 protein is CSALAGQHLSYEQYF. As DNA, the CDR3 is TGCAGTGCTCTGGCCGGACAGCACCTCTCCTACGAGCAGTACTTC.

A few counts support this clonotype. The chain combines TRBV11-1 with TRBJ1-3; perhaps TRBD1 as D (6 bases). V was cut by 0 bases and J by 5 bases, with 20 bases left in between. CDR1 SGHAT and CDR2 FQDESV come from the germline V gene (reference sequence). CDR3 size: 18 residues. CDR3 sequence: CASSLAMDSYMGRNTIYF. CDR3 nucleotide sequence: TGTGCCAGCAGCTTAGCGATGGACAGCTATATGGGGAGAAACACCATATATTTT.

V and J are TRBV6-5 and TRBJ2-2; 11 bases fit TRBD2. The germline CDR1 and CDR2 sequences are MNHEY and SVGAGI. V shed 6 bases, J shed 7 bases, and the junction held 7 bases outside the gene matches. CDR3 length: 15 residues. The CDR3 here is CASSLAGGGGGELFF. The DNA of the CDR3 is TGTGCCAGCAGCTTAGCGGGAGGGGGCGGCGGGGAGCTGTTTTTT.